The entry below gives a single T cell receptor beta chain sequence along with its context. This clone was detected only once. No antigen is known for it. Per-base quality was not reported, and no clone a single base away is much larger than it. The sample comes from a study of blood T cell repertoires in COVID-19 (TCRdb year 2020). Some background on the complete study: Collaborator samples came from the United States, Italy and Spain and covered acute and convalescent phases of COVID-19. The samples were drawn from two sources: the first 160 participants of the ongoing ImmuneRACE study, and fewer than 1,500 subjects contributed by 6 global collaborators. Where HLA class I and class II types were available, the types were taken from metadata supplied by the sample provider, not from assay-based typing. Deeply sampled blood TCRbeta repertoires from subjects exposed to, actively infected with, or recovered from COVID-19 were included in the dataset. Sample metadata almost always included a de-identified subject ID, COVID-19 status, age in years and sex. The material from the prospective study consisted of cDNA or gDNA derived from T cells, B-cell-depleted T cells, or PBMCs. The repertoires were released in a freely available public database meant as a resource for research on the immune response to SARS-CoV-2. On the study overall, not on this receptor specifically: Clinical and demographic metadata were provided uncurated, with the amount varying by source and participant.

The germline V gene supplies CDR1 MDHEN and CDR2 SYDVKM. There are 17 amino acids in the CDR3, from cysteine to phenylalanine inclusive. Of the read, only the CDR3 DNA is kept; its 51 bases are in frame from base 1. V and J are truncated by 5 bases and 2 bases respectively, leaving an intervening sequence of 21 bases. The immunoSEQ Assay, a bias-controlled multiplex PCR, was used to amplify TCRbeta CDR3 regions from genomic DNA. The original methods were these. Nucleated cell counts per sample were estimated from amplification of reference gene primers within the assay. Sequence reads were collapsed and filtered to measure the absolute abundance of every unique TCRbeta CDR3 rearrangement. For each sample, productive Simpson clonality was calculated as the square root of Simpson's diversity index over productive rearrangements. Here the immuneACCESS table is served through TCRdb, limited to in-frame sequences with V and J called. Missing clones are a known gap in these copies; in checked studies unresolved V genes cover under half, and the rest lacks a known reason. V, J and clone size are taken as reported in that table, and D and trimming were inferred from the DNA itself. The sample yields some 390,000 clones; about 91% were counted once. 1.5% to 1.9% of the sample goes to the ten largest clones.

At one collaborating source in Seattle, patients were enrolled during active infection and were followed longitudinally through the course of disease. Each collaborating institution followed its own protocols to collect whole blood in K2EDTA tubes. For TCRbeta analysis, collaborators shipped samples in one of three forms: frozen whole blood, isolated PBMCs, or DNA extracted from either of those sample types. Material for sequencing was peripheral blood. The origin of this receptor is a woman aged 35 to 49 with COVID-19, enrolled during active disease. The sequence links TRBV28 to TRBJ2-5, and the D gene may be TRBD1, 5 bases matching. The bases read TGTGCCAGCAGTCGCCCTAGTTGGGGCTCGGGTCAAGAGACCCAGTACTTC. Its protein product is CASSRPSWGSGQETQYF.